This passage covers 20 T cell receptor beta chains from one sample sequenced in a study of T cells in Graves' hyperthyroidism and ophthalmopathy. Amplification targeted TCR beta CDR3 regions from RNA transcripts. During a first-round RT-PCR of the TCR CDR3, the HTBI primer set was used. One entry per CDR3 protein results from TCRdb running MiXCR on the multiplex PCR reads. The sample yields 530,000 or so distinct CDR3 sequences, 15% to 20% seen once. Material: blood. These receptors originate from a young woman with Graves' ophthalmopathy.

The chain uses TRBV3-1 and TRBJ2-5; 11 positions agree with TRBD2. The CDR3 sequence is 18 residues long. The junction had 10 bases not matched to a gene; V was cut back by 4 bases and J by 0 bases. Germline CDR1 reads LGHDT; CDR2 reads YNNKEL (reference sequence). The CDR3 loop reads CASSPGTSGTEYQETQYF. The CDR3 bases are TGTGCCAGCAGCCCCGGGACTAGCGGTACAGAATACCAAGAGACCCAGTACTTC.

The genes are TRBV7-4 and TRBJ1-4, with D perhaps matching TRBD1 (6 bases). The V end lost 4 bases, the J end lost 7 bases, and 10 bases lay between the germline ends. CDR3 length: 13 amino acids. Germline CDR1 and CDR2: SGHVT and SQSDAQ. In nucleotides, the CDR3 is TGTGCCAGCAGCTCACGGACAGTTGAAAAACTGTTTTTT. The encoded protein is CASSSRTVEKLFF.

V gene TRBV19 combines with J gene TRBJ2-1, with 12 bases aligning to TRBD2. The CDR3 runs to 17 residues. Trimming at V came to 4 bases and at J to 8 bases, leaving 12 bases not matched to a gene. Germline CDR1 is LNHDA and CDR2 is SQIVND (reference sequence). The chain's CDR3 is CASSRGLAGGVLDEQFF. In DNA form, the CDR3 reads TGTGCCAGTAGTAGGGGGCTAGCGGGAGGGGTGTTGGATGAGCAGTTCTTC.

This clonotype was found once. This rearrangement joins TRBV4-1 to TRBJ1-2; a possible D gene is TRBD1 (6 bases). This CDR3 spans 14 amino acids. The V end lost 3 bases, the J end lost 2 bases, and 10 bases lay between the germline ends. Germline CDR1 is MGHRA and CDR2 is YSYEKL. As DNA, the CDR3 is TGCGCCAGCAGCCAGAACAGGGCAAACTATGGCTACACCTTC. Residues: CASSQNRANYGYTF.

The table lists this clonotype with many counts. CDR3 sequence reads: CASRVVGLYGYTF. The CDR3 nucleotides read TGTGCCAGCAGAGTAGTAGGGCTCTATGGCTACACCTTC. The chain uses TRBV2 and TRBJ1-2, with no clear D. Deletions cut 6 bases from V and 4 bases from J, with 12 bases between. Germline CDR1 reads SNHLY; CDR2 reads FYNNEI. The CDR3 is 13 amino acids.

The chain employs TRBV6-2 or TRBV6-3 and TRBJ2-1; TRBD2 matches 12 bases. The CDR3 runs 14 residues. With 6 bases clipped from V and 5 bases from J, the junction kept 2 bases outside the gene matches. Germline V gene lookup returns CDR1 MNHEY and CDR2 SVGEGT. The CDR3 DNA follows: TGTGCCAGCAGACTAGCGGGAGGCGACAATGAGCAGTTCTTC. This gives the protein CASRLAGGDNEQFF.

Note on this clonotype: Being one base from a much bigger clone, this may be a read error. The V gene is TRBV5-1, the J gene TRBJ2-7; possibly TRBD1 or TRBD2 for D (6 bases each). The CDR3 sequence is 16 residues long. Per germline, CDR1 SGHRS and CDR2 YFSETQ. Trimming stripped 7 bases from V and 8 bases from J, with 28 bases between. CDR3: CASGTGGGFPMYKQYF. The CDR3 DNA is TGCGCCAGCGGGACTGGGGGCGGATTCCCGATGTACAAGCAGTACTTC.

In its sample, this clonotype was seen once. The chain has TRBV2 and TRBJ2-3; 15 nucleotides line up with TRBD2. The CDR3 runs 16 residues. Germline V gene sequence: CDR1 SNHLY, CDR2 FYNNEI. The V gene end was trimmed by 4 bases and the J gene end by 1 base; junction bases not matched to a gene: 0. CDR3 nucleotides: TGTGCCAGCAGTGGGACTAGCGGGGGGGGCACAGATACGCAGTATTTT. This codes for CASSGTSGGGTDTQYF. Supplemented by reference TRBV2 and TRBJ2-3, the full variable domain reads EPEVTQTPSHQVTQMGQEVILRCVPISNHLYFYWYRQILGQKVEFLVSFYNNEISEKSEIFDDQFSVERPDGSNFTLKIRSTKLEDSAMYFCASSGTSGGGTDTQYFGPGTRLTVL.

This clonotype was counted between two and nine times. This chain links TRBV6-1 with TRBJ1-3; D is undetermined. Germline V CDR1 and CDR2: MNHNS, SASEGT. This CDR3 is built from 16 residues. The V end was cut by 3 bases, the J end by 3 bases, with 15 bases between. Here the CDR3 DNA reads TGTGCCAGCAGTGACACGACGGGGAAAGGTGGAAACACCATATATTTT. This sequence encodes CASSDTTGKGGNTIYF.

This clonotype was seen only a few times. As DNA, the CDR3 is TGTGCCAGTACCCTGAATGGGGAGCAGTACTTC. The encoded protein is CASTLNGEQYF. The chain joins TRBV19 to TRBJ2-7; no clear D. CDR3 length equals 11 residues. V was shortened by 7 bases and J by 7 bases, with 11 bases between the two germline ends. Germline V lookup: CDR1 LNHDA, CDR2 SQIVND (reference sequence).

V and J are TRBV28 and TRBJ2-5; 9 bases are shared with TRBD1. CDR3 length: 14 amino acids. CDR1 is MDHEN and CDR2 is SYDVKM in the germline V gene. After removal of 5 bases from V and 5 bases from J, the junction contained 6 bases not matched to a gene. The CDR3 is CASSRDRVHETQYF. The CDR3 DNA reads as TGTGCCAGCAGTCGGGACAGGGTTCATGAGACCCAGTACTTC.

This clonotype showed up many times. The chain has TRBV3-1 and TRBJ1-1; D is possibly TRBD1 (5 bases). CDR3 length: 12 amino acids. Germline assignment: CDR1 LGHDT and CDR2 YNNKEL (reference sequence). V was cut by 2 bases and J by 9 bases, with 10 bases left in between. CDR3 in amino acids: CASSQIAGQAFF. The CDR3 nucleotides read TGTGCCAGCAGCCAAATAGCAGGGCAAGCTTTCTTT.

This chain connects TRBV10-3 to TRBJ2-1, with 13 bases identical to TRBD2. This CDR3 has 16 amino acids. Germline values: CDR1 ENHRY, CDR2 SYGVKD. Germline trimming cut 4 bases from V and 6 bases from J; bases unmatched to any gene: 6. In DNA form, the CDR3 reads TGTGCCATCAGTGTATTACTAGCGGGGGGGCCCAATGAGCAGTTCTTC. Its translation is CAISVLLAGGPNEQFF.

This clonotype was seen ten or more times. The rearrangement uses TRBV18 and TRBJ2-3, with D hard to call. This CDR3 has 15 residues. Germline CDR1 and CDR2: KGHSH and LQKENI. Trimming removed 2 bases from V and 0 bases from J, with 9 bases in between. Written as DNA, the CDR3 is TGTGCCAGCTCACCAAAAGCGCTTAGCACAGATACGCAGTATTTT. It codes for CASSPKALSTDTQYF.

This clonotype came up many times. This rearrangement joins TRBV3-1 to TRBJ2-3, with D unclear. The CDR3 length is 13 residues. Trimming took off 4 bases at V and 4 bases at J, with 9 bases between the two ends. Germline-derived CDR1 and CDR2 are LGHDT and YNNKEL (reference sequence). CDR3 region: CASSPVGSDTQYF. As DNA, the CDR3 is TGTGCCAGCAGCCCCGTCGGTTCAGATACGCAGTATTTT.

This clonotype was counted a few times. J is TRBJ2-5 and V is TRBV12-3 or TRBV12-4; tentative D call: TRBD2 (5 bases). The germline V and J ends were trimmed by 5 bases and 14 bases, with 18 bases remaining between them. The CDR3 is 12 residues long. The CDR3 region is CASSEGLAQSYF. The CDR3 nucleotides read TGTGCCAGCAGTGAAGGACTGGCCCAGTCTTACTTC.

This clonotype has just a few counts. The chain recombines TRBV4-1 with TRBJ1-4; 9 positions match TRBD1. V lost 0 bases and J lost 5; bases outside the gene matches: 4. The CDR3 is made up of 16 amino acids. Germline CDR1 reads MGHRA; CDR2 reads YSYEKL. The CDR3 spells CASSQDFGTGNEKLFF. For the CDR3, the DNA is TGCGCCAGCAGCCAAGACTTCGGGACAGGGAATGAAAAACTGTTTTTT.

The chain carries TRBV5-6 and TRBJ2-2; tentatively, D is TRBD1 (5 bases). This CDR3 has 13 amino acids. CDR1 and CDR2 (germline): SGHDT, YYEEEE. V was cut by 2 bases and J by 6 bases, with 8 bases left in between. CDR3 sequence: CASSLRGSGELFF. DNA for the CDR3: TGTGCCAGCAGCTTAAGGGGATCCGGGGAGCTGTTTTTT.

This clonotype showed up just a few times. The chain employs TRBV29-1 and TRBJ2-1, with 8 nucleotides matching TRBD2. The CDR3 covers 17 residues. V shed 6 bases and J 7 bases; nucleotides not matched to a gene: 20. Per germline, CDR1 SQVTM and CDR2 ANQGSEA. This CDR3 is CSVYHVWTSRDGNEQFF. The CDR3 DNA is TGCAGCGTGTATCACGTTTGGACTAGCCGGGATGGGAATGAGCAGTTCTTC.

This clonotype has a count of ten or more. CDR3 DNA sequence: TGTGCCAGCAGCTTAGCTAAGTGGACGGGTCGGGGGGAGACCCAGTACTTC. The encoded protein is CASSLAKWTGRGETQYF. The rearrangement joins TRBV7-2 to TRBJ2-5; a weak D match, TRBD2 (6 bases). The CDR3 length is 17 residues. Trimming removed 0 bases at V and 5 bases at J, with 19 bases between. CDR1 is SGHTA, CDR2 FQGNSA, per germline.